Below, 32 T cell receptor beta chains from the same sample are listed, as sequenced in a study of T-cell reconstitution after alpha-beta-depleted transplantation in children. Unique molecular identifiers tagged the TCRbeta library. In TCRdb, the PCR reads were re-called with MiXCR into one record per CDR3 protein. This table holds 95,000 to 150,000 distinct CDR3 sequences, about 23% found once. The sample was PBMCs, mostly from graft donor cells, taken 180 days after TCRalphabeta/CD19-depleted stem cell transplant. The receptors were gathered from a male patient aged 2 to 9 who had a stem cell transplant for chronic granulomatous disease, so the T cells may come from the graft donor.

The table lists this clonotype with a few counts. V is TRBV12-3 or TRBV12-4 and J is TRBJ2-5; 9 bases agree with TRBD2. Trimming cost V 5 bases and J 5 bases; bases outside gene matches: 9. The CDR3 runs 15 residues. CDR3 nucleotide sequence: TGTGCCAGCAGTGGAACCGGGACTAGCTATGAGACCCAGTACTTC. This encodes CASSGTGTSYETQYF.

The rearrangement links TRBV7-9 to TRBJ2-7; 11 bases are a match to TRBD1. The CDR3 has 14 residues. The germline gives CDR1 SEHNR, CDR2 FQNEAQ (reference sequence). The J segment lost 6 bases and the V segment lost 4 bases, leaving 5 bases of the junction unmatched. Here the CDR3 DNA reads TGTGCCAGCAGCTCATCCGGGACAGGGGGCGAGCAGTACTTC. Translating gives CASSSSGTGGEQYF.

This clonotype turned up a few times. The chain has TRBV29-1 and TRBJ2-1; TRBD2 matches at 8 bases. The germline CDR1 and CDR2 sequences are SQVTM and ANQGSEA. With V trimmed by 3 bases and J by 4 bases, 2 bases remained unmatched. CDR3 length: 13 residues. In nucleotides, the CDR3 is TGCAGCGTTGAGCCTAGCGGGTACAATGAGCAGTTCTTC. It translates to CSVEPSGYNEQFF.

The V and J genes are TRBV12-3 or TRBV12-4 and TRBJ2-1; 9 bases match TRBD1. V shed 5 bases and J 3 bases; nucleotides not matched to a gene: 5. This CDR3 has 15 amino acids. Here the CDR3 DNA reads TGTGCCAGCAGTCCCACAGGGGGCGGCTACAATGAGCAGTTCTTC. Its translation: CASSPTGGGYNEQFF.

This clonotype was counted ten times or more. CDR3 protein: CASTQGGSRQPQHF. Written as DNA, the CDR3 is TGTGCCAGCACCCAAGGAGGTTCGCGTCAGCCCCAGCATTTT. The chain links TRBV12-3 or TRBV12-4 to TRBJ1-5; D not certain. V was clipped by 7 bases and J by 6 bases, with 16 bases between them. The CDR3 consists of 14 residues.

This clonotype was picked up many times. V gene TRBV20-1 combines with J gene TRBJ2-7; a weak D match, TRBD1 (5 bases). Trimming took 6 bases from V and 5 from J, leaving 14 bases between them. The CDR3 extends over 12 amino acids. The germline CDR1 and CDR2 sequences are DFQATT and SNEGSKA (reference sequence). In DNA form, the CDR3 reads TGCAGTGCCCCCGACAGAGGCGACGAGCAGTACTTC. It yields the protein CSAPDRGDEQYF.

This clonotype was detected a few times. The genes are TRBV10-3 and TRBJ2-3; D gene unclear. The V end lost 6 bases, the J end lost 8 bases, and 12 bases lay between the germline ends. Looked up from germline, CDR1 is ENHRY and CDR2 is SYGVKD. The length of the CDR3 is 12 residues. CDR3 nucleotides: TGTGCCATCAGGGCCCCCCTTGCTACGCAGTATTTT. Translating gives CAIRAPLATQYF.

This clonotype was detected many times. V usage is TRBV10-3 and J usage is TRBJ2-3, with TRBD1 matching over 9 bases. Germline V gene sequence: CDR1 ENHRY, CDR2 SYGVKD. J lost 5 bases, V lost 4 bases, and 4 bases had no gene match. This CDR3 contains 14 residues. The CDR3 nucleotides read TGTGCCATCAGTGTAGGACAGGGGAGAGATACGCAGTATTTT. Its translation is CAISVGQGRDTQYF.

The chain combines TRBV20-1 with TRBJ1-2; TRBD1 aligns across 12 bases. Germline CDR1 DFQATT, CDR2 SNEGSKA (reference sequence). V was pared by 3 bases and J by 10 bases, with 9 bases of the junction left unmatched. This CDR3 is built from 14 residues. The CDR3 loop reads CSARAGQGARTYTF. CDR3 sequence (DNA): TGCAGTGCTAGGGCGGGACAGGGGGCTAGGACCTACACCTTC.

This clonotype was counted between two and nine times. One junction end does not reproduce the germline sequence, and a read error may be involved. The rearrangement joins TRBV5-6 to TRBJ1-2; D gene ambiguous. Germline CDR1 reads SGHDT; CDR2 reads YYEEEE. The CDR3 has 13 residues. The CDR3 nucleotides are TGTGCCAGTAGCTTGGGTATGGACTATGGCTACACCTTC. Encoded protein: CASSLGMDYGYTF.

This clonotype has more than one count but fewer than ten. The CDR3 DNA reads TGTGCCTGGAGGAAGGAAACCGGGCCCCAGCATTTT. Its protein product is CAWRKETGPQHF. The gene calls are TRBV30 and TRBJ1-5, with D uncertain. The germline V and J ends were trimmed by 3 bases and 9 bases, with 12 bases remaining between them. This CDR3 has 12 amino acids. From germline, CDR1 is GTSNPN and CDR2 SVGIG (reference sequence).

This clonotype has more than one count but fewer than ten. The V and J genes are TRBV10-3 and TRBJ2-7; 9 positions agree with TRBD1. Germline V gives CDR1 ENHRY, CDR2 SYGVKD. CDR3 length equals 14 residues. V lost 6 bases and J lost 5; bases outside the gene matches: 8. In DNA, the CDR3 is TGTGCCATCAGGGTGGACAGGGGATCTAACGAGCAGTACTTC. The encoded protein is CAIRVDRGSNEQYF.

This chain uses TRBV28 with TRBJ2-6; the D is unclear. This CDR3 is built from 16 residues. Germline V gene lookup returns CDR1 MDHEN and CDR2 SYDVKM. Between the trimmed V and J ends, which lost 2 bases and 3 bases, there was a span of 11 bases. The CDR3: CASSLAWQFGANVLTF. The CDR3 DNA follows: TGTGCCAGCAGTTTAGCGTGGCAATTTGGGGCCAACGTCCTGACTTTC.

The chain carries TRBV6-1 and TRBJ2-2; 11 positions agree with TRBD1. The CDR3 spans 14 residues. Trimming took 6 bases from V and 10 from J; bases not matched to a gene: 7. CDR1 and CDR2 from the germline V gene are MNHNS and SASEGT. CDR3 sequence (DNA): TGTGCCAGCAGCCCCGGGACAGGGGGAGCGGAGCTGTTTTTT. Its protein product is CASSPGTGGAELFF.

This chain joins TRBV4-1 and TRBJ1-6; TRBD1 agrees at 7 bases. The ends lost 2 bases at V and 0 bases at J; junction bases unmatched: 7. This CDR3 has 18 amino acids. Germline assignment: CDR1 MGHRA and CDR2 YSYEKL. CDR3: CASSQSLTGSSYNSPLHF. The CDR3 bases are TGCGCCAGCAGCCAATCGTTGACAGGGAGCTCCTATAATTCACCCCTCCACTTT.

In its sample, this clonotype was seen many times. The genes are TRBV7-2 and TRBJ1-1, with D uncertain. The V gene lost 3 bases and the J gene lost 4 bases, with 6 bases spanning the gap. Germline loops: CDR1 SGHTA, CDR2 FQGNSA. CDR3 size: 12 residues. The CDR3 is CASSFPGTEAFF. The CDR3, as DNA: TGTGCCAGCAGCTTCCCTGGCACTGAAGCTTTCTTT.

CDR3: CASSQGFGDYEQYF. CDR3 DNA sequence: TGTGCCAGCTCACAAGGGTTTGGCGACTACGAGCAGTACTTC. The rearrangement joins TRBV18 to TRBJ2-7; D unclear. The CDR3 length is 14 residues. Per germline, CDR1 KGHSH and CDR2 LQKENI. Trimming cost V 4 bases and J 3 bases, with 13 bases left between them.

This clonotype was observed a few times. The rearrangement uses TRBV29-1 and TRBJ2-7, with no clear D. Trimming stripped 3 bases from V and 6 bases from J, with 9 bases between. This CDR3 has 11 amino acids. CDR1 and CDR2 from the germline V gene are SQVTM and ANQGSEA. The CDR3 coding sequence is TGCAGCGTTGAGATCTCTCGCGAGCAGTACTTC. Translated: CSVEISREQYF.

This clonotype was counted at least ten times. V and J are TRBV20-1 and TRBJ2-1; the match to TRBD2 covers 8 bases. This CDR3 has 13 amino acids. V shed 6 bases, J shed 6 bases, and the junction held 7 bases outside the gene matches. Germline CDR1 and CDR2: DFQATT and SNEGSKA (reference sequence). The CDR3 protein is CSALGLDANEQFF. CDR3 DNA sequence: TGCAGTGCGCTGGGACTAGACGCCAATGAGCAGTTCTTC.

This clonotype was observed at least ten times. The chain employs TRBV20-1 and TRBJ2-1, with D possibly TRBD2 on 6 matching bases. Germline V gene lookup returns CDR1 DFQATT and CDR2 SNEGSKA (reference sequence). V lost 5 bases to trimming and J lost 4 bases, with 15 bases between them. This CDR3 comprises 14 residues. The DNA of the CDR3 is TGCAGTGCTCCCCTTCTAGCGAATTACAATGAGCAGTTCTTC. As protein: CSAPLLANYNEQFF.

The table lists this clonotype with many counts. The J gene is TRBJ1-2, the V gene TRBV27; 8 bases match TRBD1. CDR1 is MNHEY, CDR2 SMNVEV, per germline (reference sequence). Trimming at V came to 3 bases and at J to 3 bases, leaving 3 bases not matched to a gene. This CDR3 has 14 residues. The CDR3 loop is CASSLRTGHYGYTF. The CDR3, as DNA: TGTGCCAGCAGTTTGAGGACAGGGCACTATGGCTACACCTTC.

This clonotype was found many times. The genes are TRBV3-1 and TRBJ2-7; TRBD2 matches 8 bases. Per germline, CDR1 LGHDT and CDR2 YNNKEL (reference sequence). The CDR3 totals 14 residues. The CDR3 is CACGVAGRSYEQYF. As DNA, the CDR3 is TGTGCATGTGGGGTAGCGGGACGCTCCTACGAGCAGTACTTC.

The rearrangement links TRBV25-1 to TRBJ2-5; TRBD1 matches at 8 bases. Trimming took 3 bases from V and 6 from J; bases not matched to a gene: 6. Germline assignment: CDR1 MGHDK and CDR2 SYGVNS. This CDR3 comprises 14 residues. The CDR3, as DNA: TGTGCCAGCAGTGACCTCCAGGGGGCGAAGACCCAGTACTTC. Its translation: CASSDLQGAKTQYF. Full variable domain (missing parts from reference TRBV25-1 and TRBJ2-5): EADIYQTPRYLVIGTGKKITLECSQTMGHDKMYWYQQDPGMELHLIHYSYGVNSTEKGDLSSESTVSRIRTEHFPLTLESARPSHTSQYLCASSDLQGAKTQYFGPGTRLLVL.

This clonotype was picked up a small number of times. V and J are TRBV12-3 or TRBV12-4 and TRBJ2-3; D possibly corresponds to TRBD2 (5 bases). The CDR3 is 13 amino acids. V shed 8 bases and J shed 0 bases, with 9 bases lying between them. CDR3 DNA sequence: TGTGCCAGCGAAGCGGAAAGCACAGATACGCAGTATTTT. Protein: CASEAESTDTQYF.

The chain has TRBV6-2 or TRBV6-3 and TRBJ2-4; possible D gene TRBD1, 6 bases. V lost 10 bases and J lost 9, with 19 bases in between. The CDR3 consists of 13 residues. Germline values: CDR1 MNHEY, CDR2 SVGEGT. DNA for the CDR3: TGTGCCACCCAATCAGGGGACCCGGGCATTCAGTACTTC. The encoded protein is CATQSGDPGIQYF.

This clonotype has a single count. This CDR3 is CASSPPVAGPKDGTQYF. CDR3 in DNA: TGTGCCAGCTCACCACCGGTAGCGGGCCCAAAGGACGGTACGCAGTATTTT. The chain has TRBV18 and TRBJ2-3; TRBD2 matches at 7 bases. In germline, CDR1 is KGHSH, CDR2 LQKENI. The CDR3 is made up of 17 amino acids. V was clipped by 0 bases and J by 8 bases; unmatched bases: 14.

This rearrangement joins TRBV20-1 to TRBJ1-5; TRBD1 is a possible D gene (5 bases). Germline V gene sequence: CDR1 DFQATT, CDR2 SNEGSKA (reference sequence). The V and J ends lost 5 bases and 2 bases respectively, with 16 bases between them. The CDR3 is 15 residues long. This chain's CDR3 is CSASRGGPGNQPQHF. The CDR3, as DNA: TGCAGTGCTTCGAGGGGAGGGCCGGGCAATCAGCCCCAGCATTTT.

This clonotype came up many times. V usage is TRBV12-3 or TRBV12-4 and J usage is TRBJ2-5; 7 bases fit TRBD1. J gave up 2 bases and V 3 bases, and 3 bases lay outside the gene matches. This CDR3 contains 14 residues. The DNA for the CDR3 is TGTGCCAGCAGTTTGACAGGGAAGCAAGAGACCCAGTACTTC. Protein product: CASSLTGKQETQYF.

This clonotype has ten or more counts. The chain employs TRBV7-2 and TRBJ2-3; D unresolved. The CDR3 is made up of 14 amino acids. The germline V gene has CDR1 SGHTA and CDR2 FQGNSA. V was trimmed by 1 base and J by 4 bases, leaving 9 bases between them. CDR3 in amino acids: CASSLEREPDTQYF. The CDR3 region has the DNA TGTGCCAGCAGCTTAGAAAGGGAACCAGATACGCAGTATTTT.

This clonotype was seen at least ten times. The rearrangement links TRBV5-4 to TRBJ2-2; D unclear. Germline V gives CDR1 SGHNT, CDR2 YYREEE (reference sequence). V was trimmed by 4 bases and J by 4 bases, leaving 14 bases between them. CDR3 length: 15 amino acids. The CDR3 nucleotides read TGTGCCAGCAGCCGACCATCTAGTCCCACCGGGGAGCTGTTTTTT. This translates into CASSRPSSPTGELFF.

This clonotype was recorded at least ten times. This rearrangement joins TRBV9 to TRBJ1-1, with D unresolved. The CDR3 runs to 15 residues. CDR1 and CDR2 from the germline V gene are SGDLS and YYNGEE. Between the trimmed V and J ends, which lost 4 bases and 0 bases, there was a span of 13 bases. The chain's CDR3 is CASSPQAVLNTEAFF. The CDR3 DNA is TGTGCCAGCAGCCCGCAGGCGGTTCTGAACACTGAAGCTTTCTTT. Supplemented by reference TRBV9 and TRBJ1-1, the full variable domain reads DSGVTQTPKHLITATGQRVTLRCSPRSGDLSVYWYQQSLDQGLQFLIQYYNGEERAKGNILERFSAQQFPDLHSELNLSSLELGDSALYFCASSPQAVLNTEAFFGQGTRLTVV.

CDR3 in amino acids: CASRVPGRGNEQFF. The CDR3, as DNA: TGTGCCAGCAGGGTCCCTGGGAGGGGAAATGAGCAGTTCTTC. V and J are TRBV12-3 or TRBV12-4 and TRBJ2-1, with TRBD2 identical over 7 bases. Trimming at V came to 6 bases and at J to 7 bases, leaving 9 bases not matched to a gene. CDR3 length equals 14 residues.